This note documents a single T cell receptor (beta chain) sequence. V shed 6 bases and J 4 bases; nucleotides not matched to a gene: 10. The length of the CDR3 is 18 residues. Germline-derived CDR1 and CDR2 are MDHEN and SYDVKM. These data originate in a study of cytomegalovirus exposure and HLA in healthy donors. Libraries were prepared by immunoSEQ multiplex PCR; TCRdb keeps only in-frame clonotypes and omits some of them. The sample has 160,000 or so clones; roughly nine tenths are singletons. The sequence came from a man aged 18 to 30 in good health and CMV-seropositive. Input material: PBMCs. J is TRBJ2-3 and V is TRBV28; TRBD2 matches at 16 bases. CDR3 sequence reads: CASSPGLAGGSPSDTQYF. Written as DNA, the CDR3 is TGTGCCAGCAGCCCGGGACTAGCGGGAGGGTCGCCGTCAGATACGCAGTATTTT.